What follows describes a single T cell receptor beta chain. The antigen is undetermined. The sample belongs to a study of cytotoxic CD8 clonotypes in ibrutinib-treated CLL. The V gene lost 9 bases and the J gene lost 0 bases, with 10 bases spanning the gap. CDR1 SNHLY and CDR2 FYNNEI come from the germline V gene. CDR3 size: 13 residues. Assay used: immunoSEQ multiplex PCR; TCRdb lists only in-frame clones, some missing. This sample has hundreds of thousands of clones, with around four fifths found just once. Findings of the study overall: Increased clonality at ibrutinib response gave way to a return toward baseline at progression. Circulating CD8+ T-cell counts were tracked by baseline clonality, which exceeded that of age-matched healthy donors.

The chain uses TRBV2 and TRBJ2-3; D is perhaps TRBD1 or TRBD2 (5 bases each). The origin of this receptor is a human donor with chronic lymphocytic leukemia. This specimen consisted of PBMCs, obtained before ibrutinib treatment. In nucleotides, the CDR3 is TGTGCCAGTTGGGGGATGAGCACAGATACGCAGTATTTT. Translated: CASWGMSTDTQYF.